This T cell receptor (beta chain) stems from a study of shared clonotypes between healthy human individuals. Study-wide background: Contributing individuals were a couple of females and a few males aged 18 to 49.

Study-level points and caveats: Shared clonotypes: about 5.3% naive CD4, around 4% naive CD8, under 2.5% memory CD4, under 0.5% memory CD8. Larger estimated richness was generally seen in naive subsets than in memory subsets.

Germline CDR1 is MDHEN and CDR2 is SYDVKM. V was trimmed by 10 bases and J by 6 bases, leaving 18 bases between them. This CDR3 has 14 amino acids. The table came from immunoSEQ multiplex PCR; TCRdb's copy has only in-frame clones and leaves some out. The sample carries approximately 2,000,000 clones, just under 95% recorded once. Naive CD8 cells lacked CD45RO, underwent positive selection for CCR7 and left out terminally differentiated effector memory CD45RA+ cells. Every contributor of samples was a Caucasian grown-up residing in Nashville, Tennessee. Worth noting for this clone: Its cognate antigen is unknown.

The sequenced sample consisted of naive CD8+ T cells from PBMCs. The sequence was collected from a young man in good health. Some clones in this sample may be carry-over from other donors' samples. The chain employs TRBV28 and TRBJ1-4, with D unclear. CDR3 in DNA: TGTGCCACCCACGGTTTCTCCAAGGATGAAAAACTGTTTTTT. Translation gives CATHGFSKDEKLFF.